These 23 T cell receptor beta chains came from one sample sequenced in a study of blood T cell repertoires in COVID-19. Libraries were prepared by immunoSEQ multiplex PCR; TCRdb keeps only in-frame clonotypes and omits some of them. Here the sample spans 90,000 to 130,000 clones, 75% to 80% being singletons. The sequencing input was peripheral blood. Receptors were obtained from a woman of 80 years or more with active or convalescent COVID-19.

This clone was picked up a small number of times. This sequence joins TRBV5-1 and TRBJ1-2; D is unclear. Germline lookup yields CDR1 SGHRS and CDR2 YFSETQ. This CDR3 is built from 14 residues. The V end lost 5 bases, the J end lost 8 bases, and 19 bases lay between the germline ends. CDR3 nucleotides: TGCGCCAGCAGACCGAATACAGACCCAAACGGCTACACCTTC. It encodes CASRPNTDPNGYTF.

This chain joins TRBV7-2 and TRBJ2-7, with D perhaps matching TRBD1 (5 bases). Germline V gene lookup returns CDR1 SGHTA and CDR2 FQGNSA. Trimming took off 5 bases at V and 1 base at J, with 9 bases between the two ends. The CDR3 length is 13 residues. For the CDR3, the DNA is TGTGCCAGCAGCCCCAGACAGTCCTACGAGCAGTACTTC. Translated, it gives CASSPRQSYEQYF.

This clone was seen once. CDR3 bases: TGCAGCGTTGAGATGTCGAGAGCGGGGCAGTTCTTC. Its protein is CSVEMSRAGQFF. The chain uses TRBV29-1 and TRBJ2-1, with D perhaps matching TRBD2 (6 bases). Germline V gene data show CDR1 as SQVTM and CDR2 as ANQGSEA. Trimming took 3 bases from V and 12 from J, leaving 15 bases between them. The CDR3 consists of 12 residues.

This chain links TRBV9 with TRBJ2-5, with D perhaps TRBD2 (5 bases). CDR3 length equals 15 residues. Per the germline V gene, CDR1 is SGDLS and CDR2 is YYNGEE. Trimming removed 2 bases at V and 2 bases at J, with 13 bases between. The CDR3 protein is CASSVSGVRQETQYF. In DNA form, the CDR3 reads TGTGCCAGCAGCGTCTCCGGGGTAAGACAAGAGACCCAGTACTTC. Full variable domain (rest looked up from reference TRBV9 and TRBJ2-5): DSGVTQTPKHLITATGQRVTLRCSPRSGDLSVYWYQQSLDQGLQFLIQYYNGEERAKGNILERFSAQQFPDLHSELNLSSLELGDSALYFCASSVSGVRQETQYFGPGTRLLVL.

The gene calls are TRBV2 and TRBJ2-5; possibly TRBD2 for D (5 bases). Germline V lookup: CDR1 SNHLY, CDR2 FYNNEI. Trimming pared 6 bases from V and 2 bases from J, leaving 19 bases between. The CDR3 covers 16 residues. This CDR3 is CASRGVNRGRQETQYF. CDR3 DNA: TGTGCCAGCAGGGGAGTGAACAGAGGAAGACAAGAGACCCAGTACTTC.

The J gene is TRBJ1-3, the V gene TRBV3-1 (or the pseudogene TRBV3-2), with 7 bases that match TRBD1. V shed 6 bases, J shed 3 bases, and the junction held 8 bases outside the gene matches. The CDR3 totals 15 residues. In germline, CDR1 is LGHDT, CDR2 YNNKEL (reference sequence). DNA for the CDR3: TGTGCCAGCAGGGGAACAGGGGCAATTGGAAACACCATATATTTT. It encodes CASRGTGAIGNTIYF.

J is TRBJ2-5 and V is TRBV14; no clear D gene. Germline lookup yields CDR1 SGHDN and CDR2 FVKESK. This CDR3 is built from 13 residues. Trimming stripped 1 base from V and 5 bases from J, with 8 bases between. CDR3 coding DNA: TGTGCCAGCAGCCAAGGACTTCTCGAGACCCAGTACTTC. It translates to CASSQGLLETQYF.

The rearrangement joins TRBV24-1 to TRBJ1-5, with unresolved D. V lost 4 bases and J lost 8, with 11 bases in between. Germline CDR1 is KGHDR and CDR2 is SFDVKD. CDR3 size: 13 residues. The CDR3 DNA sequence: TGTGCCACCAGTGACCTGGTGGGAGAGCCCCAGCATTTT. Protein product: CATSDLVGEPQHF.

This chain links TRBV12-3 or TRBV12-4 with TRBJ2-7; D gene ambiguous. The CDR3 is 12 residues long. Trimming took off 2 bases at V and 3 bases at J, with 5 bases between the two ends. The CDR3 nucleotides read TGTGCCAGCAGTTTAATCGGCTACGAGCAGTACTTC. Protein product: CASSLIGYEQYF.

V and J are TRBV4-2 and TRBJ1-5; 7 bases line up with TRBD1. Per germline, CDR1 LGHNA and CDR2 YNFKEQ. The CDR3 contains 16 residues. V dropped 2 bases and J dropped 4; count of bases not matched to a gene: 8. CDR3 region: CASSQTGTVLNQPQHF. CDR3 nucleotide sequence: TGTGCCAGCAGCCAAACCGGGACAGTACTGAATCAGCCCCAGCATTTT.

This chain joins TRBV6-4 and TRBJ1-2, with D perhaps matching TRBD1 (6 bases). This CDR3 contains 14 residues. Trimming removed 6 bases from V and 5 bases from J, with 16 bases in between. CDR1 and CDR2 from the germline V gene are MRHNA and SNTAGT. The chain's CDR3 is CASSPRGGQYGYTF. CDR3 DNA sequence: TGTGCCAGCAGCCCTAGGGGGGGCCAATATGGCTACACCTTC.

This rearrangement joins TRBV10-2 to TRBJ1-2, with 8 bases that match TRBD1. Germline V CDR1 and CDR2: WSHSY, SAAADI. There are 15 residues in the CDR3. V lost 6 bases and J lost 1; bases outside the gene matches: 7. The CDR3 reads CASSRSGQDNYGYTF. The CDR3, as DNA: TGCGCCAGCAGCCGTTCGGGACAGGATAACTATGGCTACACCTTC.

The chain employs TRBV27 and TRBJ2-7; 7 nucleotides line up with TRBD1. CDR3 length: 14 residues. Germline CDR1 MNHEY, CDR2 SMNVEV (reference sequence). After removal of 2 bases from V and 3 bases from J, the junction contained 4 bases not matched to a gene. The CDR3 DNA is TGTGCCAGCAGTTTAAGTAGGACAGGCTACGAGCAGTACTTC. Its protein product is CASSLSRTGYEQYF.

The chain employs TRBV27 and TRBJ2-5; D is ambiguous. The V gene's germline CDR1 is MNHEY and CDR2 SMNVEV (reference sequence). V was pared by 0 bases and J by 1 base, with 9 bases between. The CDR3 consists of 15 residues. CDR3 DNA: TGTGCCAGCAGTTTATCGCGGCAAATCCAAGAGACCCAGTACTTC. As protein: CASSLSRQIQETQYF.

The chain combines TRBV6-1 with TRBJ2-7; D is possibly TRBD1 (6 bases). Trimming took 4 bases from V and 2 from J, leaving 18 bases between them. The CDR3 sequence is 16 residues long. Germline CDR1 reads MNHNS; CDR2 reads SASEGT. The CDR3 is CASSGPPGHRAYEQYF. The CDR3 DNA sequence: TGTGCCAGCAGTGGACCCCCGGGACACAGAGCCTACGAGCAGTACTTC.

In its sample, this clone was seen a few times. The chain is built from TRBV2 and TRBJ1-1, with D unresolved. Trimming took 4 bases from V and 0 from J, leaving 9 bases between them. This CDR3 has 14 amino acids. CDR1 and CDR2 from the germline V gene are SNHLY and FYNNEI. CDR3 protein: CASSAPTLNTEAFF. The CDR3 DNA follows: TGTGCCAGCAGTGCGCCCACTTTGAACACTGAAGCTTTCTTT.

The genes are TRBV7-9 and TRBJ2-7; 8 positions match TRBD2. The CDR3 is 15 amino acids. Unmatched junction bases numbered 12, after V lost 8 bases and J lost 3 bases. Germline V gene data show CDR1 as SEHNR and CDR2 as FQNEAQ (reference sequence). CDR3 bases: TGTGCCAGCGGATCCCCGACTAGCGTATACTACGAGCAGTACTTC. It is translated as CASGSPTSVYYEQYF.

CDR3 loop: CAWSVLTGQGNSPLHF. In DNA form, the CDR3 reads TGTGCCTGGAGTGTACTCACGGGACAGGGTAATTCACCCCTCCACTTT. The chain has TRBV30 and TRBJ1-6; 9 bases line up with TRBD1. The V segment lost 0 bases and the J segment 6 bases; nucleotides outside the gene matches: 6. The CDR3 consists of 16 residues. In germline, CDR1 is GTSNPN, CDR2 SVGIG (reference sequence).

The chain combines TRBV5-4 with TRBJ2-5; 11 bases are shared with TRBD1. The CDR3 covers 15 residues. Germline CDR1 reads SGHNT; CDR2 reads YYREEE (reference sequence). Unmatched junction bases numbered 7, after V lost 5 bases and J lost 4 bases. DNA for the CDR3: TGTGCCAGCAGGCGGGACAGGGGGGTCGGAGAGACCCAGTACTTC. This translates into CASRRDRGVGETQYF.

V is TRBV6-5 and J is TRBJ1-1; TRBD1 might be the D (5 bases). Trimming pared 7 bases from V and 5 bases from J, leaving 17 bases between. Germline V gene sequence: CDR1 MNHEY, CDR2 SVGAGI. The CDR3 length is 14 residues. The CDR3 reads CASTNRPSGTEAFF. The CDR3 nucleotides read TGTGCCAGCACCAACAGGCCGAGTGGGACTGAAGCTTTCTTT.

V is TRBV2 and J is TRBJ1-6; D uncertain. The germline V and J ends were trimmed by 8 bases and 2 bases, with 16 bases remaining between them. This CDR3 region has 16 residues. The germline gives CDR1 SNHLY, CDR2 FYNNEI. CDR3 region: CASLVDTQAYNSPLHF. The CDR3, as DNA: TGTGCCAGCTTAGTCGACACCCAGGCCTATAATTCACCCCTCCACTTT.

The gene calls are TRBV20-1 and TRBJ2-7; 7 bases fit TRBD2. The V segment lost 3 bases and the J segment 3 bases; nucleotides outside the gene matches: 5. CDR3 size: 13 residues. The germline gives CDR1 DFQATT, CDR2 SNEGSKA (reference sequence). CDR3 sequence reads: CSASRAGDYEQYF. The CDR3 DNA reads as TGCAGTGCTAGTCGGGCGGGAGACTACGAGCAGTACTTC.

The CDR3 is CASSLPGQGSGYTF. The CDR3 nucleotides are TGCGCCAGCAGCTTACCGGGACAGGGCTCCGGCTACACCTTC. This chain links TRBV5-1 with TRBJ1-2; 9 bases are a match to TRBD1. Germline values: CDR1 SGHRS, CDR2 YFSETQ. This CDR3 is 14 amino acids long. Trimming took 2 bases from V and 8 from J; bases not matched to a gene: 7. The complete variable domain, with remaining parts taken from reference TRBV5-1 and TRBJ1-2, reads KAGVTQTPRYLIKTRGQQVTLSCSPISGHRSVSWYQQTPGQGLQFLFEYFSETQRNKGNFPGRFSGRQFSNSRSEMNVSTLELGDSALYLCASSLPGQGSGYTFGSGTRLTVV.